What follows are 16 T cell receptor beta chains derived from one specimen sequenced in a study of spatial heterogeneity in lung cancer. The antigens of these receptors remain unknown. The study, taken as a whole, reports: Mutation counts in tumors were tracked by counts of expanded intratumoral alpha and beta TCRs.

The time point: sample taken at primary tumor resection. MiXCR was run by TCRdb on the 5' RACE reads, yielding one entry per CDR3 protein. The table records fewer than 20,000 distinct CDR3 sequences, 7% to 7.5% of them present only once. The material sequenced was lung tumor tissue, taken at surgery. Every receptor here comes from a female donor with early-stage non-small cell lung cancer.

This clonotype was observed at least ten times. Mismatch with germline at one junction end may stem from a read error. The chain joins TRBV7-2 to TRBJ2-1, with TRBD2 matching over 8 bases. The CDR3 runs to 13 residues. In germline, CDR1 is SGHTA, CDR2 FQGNSA. CDR3 sequence (DNA): TGTGCCAGCAGCTTAGGTCTTAGCGGGGATCTGTCCTTC. Translation: CASSLGLSGDLSF.

The sample holds many counts of this clonotype. The gene calls are TRBV28 and TRBJ2-3; 9 bases match TRBD2. CDR1 MDHEN and CDR2 SYDVKM come from the germline V gene. Germline trimming cut 3 bases from V and 0 bases from J; bases unmatched to any gene: 16. The CDR3 contains 20 residues. The CDR3 here is CASSFVYELAGGGSTDTQYF. The CDR3 coding sequence is TGTGCCAGCAGTTTCGTTTACGAACTAGCGGGTGGAGGAAGCACAGATACGCAGTATTTT.

This clonotype has a handful of counts. The V and J genes are TRBV12-3 or TRBV12-4 and TRBJ1-2; D is possibly TRBD1 (5 bases). The CDR3 sequence is 14 residues long. Trimming took off 3 bases at V and 4 bases at J, with 12 bases between the two ends. The CDR3 sequence: CASSFGTGSYGYTF. DNA for the CDR3: TGTGCCAGCAGTTTTGGGACCGGGTCCTATGGCTACACCTTC.

The sample holds many counts of this clonotype. The chain links TRBV3-1 to TRBJ2-4, with D unresolved. The V end lost 0 bases, the J end lost 4 bases, and 13 bases lay between the germline ends. Germline values: CDR1 LGHDT, CDR2 YNNKEL (reference sequence). The CDR3 extends over 16 amino acids. CDR3 residues: CASSQDRSKTKNIQYF. The CDR3 region has the DNA TGTGCCAGCAGCCAAGACCGGAGCAAGACTAAAAACATTCAGTACTTC. Full variable domain (outside the CDR3, taken from reference TRBV3-1 and TRBJ2-4): DTAVSQTPKYLVTQMGNDKSIKCEQNLGHDTMYWYKQDSKKFLKIMFSYNNKELIINETVPNRFSPKSPDKAHLNLHINSLELGDSAVYFCASSQDRSKTKNIQYFGAGTRLSVL.

The V and J genes are TRBV10-3 and TRBJ2-2; D is tentatively TRBD1 or TRBD2 (5 bases each). From germline, CDR1 is ENHRY and CDR2 SYGVKD. V dropped 9 bases and J dropped 9 bases, with 8 bases sitting between them. This CDR3 comprises 10 residues. CDR3 region: CAIGDRELFF. In DNA form, the CDR3 reads TGTGCCATAGGGGACCGGGAGCTGTTTTTT.

The V gene is TRBV2, the J gene TRBJ2-7; D possibly corresponds to TRBD2 (9 bases). The V end lost 8 bases, the J end lost 3 bases, and 32 bases lay between the germline ends. The CDR3 is made up of 19 amino acids. Germline V gene sequence: CDR1 SNHLY, CDR2 FYNNEI. The CDR3 sequence: CASSPPVRGRLAGFYEQYF. CDR3 coding DNA: TGTGCCAGCTCCCCCCCCGTCAGGGGGCGGCTAGCGGGGTTCTACGAGCAGTACTTC.

This clonotype has at least ten counts. The J gene is TRBJ2-2, the V gene TRBV7-7; 8 bases agree with TRBD1. Germline V gene lookup returns CDR1 SSHAT and CDR2 FNYEAQ (reference sequence). V trimming: 4 bases; J trimming: 1 base; junction bases outside the gene matches: 5. The length of the CDR3 is 16 residues. The CDR3 coding sequence is TGTGCCAGCAGCTCAATCGGGACAGGGAACACCGGGGAGCTGTTTTTT. This codes for CASSSIGTGNTGELFF.

The J gene is TRBJ1-6, the V gene TRBV10-3, with D possibly matching TRBD1 (6 bases). This CDR3 comprises 16 residues. V dropped 5 bases and J dropped 0 bases, with 11 bases sitting between them. From germline, CDR1 is ENHRY and CDR2 SYGVKD. In DNA, the CDR3 is TGTGCCATCAGTAGTGACAGGAGCTCCTATAATTCACCCCTCCACTTT. Residues: CAISSDRSSYNSPLHF.

This chain joins TRBV16 and TRBJ1-5; maybe TRBD1 (5 bases). This CDR3 has 13 amino acids. V was shortened by 0 bases and J by 13 bases, with 13 bases between the two germline ends. Looked up from germline, CDR1 is KGHSY and CDR2 is FQNENV. Written as DNA, the CDR3 is TGTGCCAGCAGCCAATCATTGGGGCAGGCGCAGCATTTT. This gives the protein CASSQSLGQAQHF.

This chain joins TRBV18 and TRBJ2-1; D not certain. Germline assignment: CDR1 KGHSH and CDR2 LQKENI. The CDR3 covers 16 residues. V gave up 0 bases and J gave up 7 bases, with 16 bases separating them. The CDR3 DNA is TGTGCCAGCTCACCACCGGGCACCCCCGTTGGAAATGAGCAGTTCTTC. The encoded protein is CASSPPGTPVGNEQFF.

This clonotype was detected many times. This chain connects TRBV12-3 or TRBV12-4 to TRBJ2-7; 15 nucleotides line up with TRBD2. CDR3 size: 16 residues. Trimming took 6 bases from V and 4 from J; bases not matched to a gene: 7. The CDR3 DNA sequence: TGTGCCAGCAGCTCAGGACTAGCGGGGGGGGCATACGAGCAGTACTTC. It codes for CASSSGLAGGAYEQYF.

At least ten counts were recorded for this clonotype. The chain links TRBV20-1 to TRBJ2-5; TRBD2 matches at 11 bases. Trimming removed 5 bases from V and 2 bases from J; junction bases left unmatched: 4. Looked up from germline, CDR1 is DFQATT and CDR2 is SNEGSKA (reference sequence). This CDR3 region has 14 residues. The DNA of the CDR3 is TGCAGTGCTCCGACTAGCGGGGTTCAAGAGACCCAGTACTTC. Its translation: CSAPTSGVQETQYF.

The chain is built from TRBV6-1 and TRBJ1-1, with D maybe TRBD1 (5 bases). Germline CDR1 and CDR2: MNHNS and SASEGT. The germline V and J ends were trimmed by 4 bases and 3 bases, with 9 bases remaining between them. CDR3 length equals 13 residues. The DNA for the CDR3 is TGTGCCAGCAGTGTGAGAGGGGACACTGAAGCTTTCTTT. It translates to CASSVRGDTEAFF.

This clonotype is labeled medium-sized. The chain links TRBV28 to TRBJ1-2; D gene unclear. The germline V and J ends were trimmed by 2 bases and 4 bases, with 11 bases remaining between them. The CDR3 totals 14 residues. The germline V gene has CDR1 MDHEN and CDR2 SYDVKM. Here the CDR3 reads CASSLGQRIYGYTF. CDR3 coding DNA: TGTGCCAGCAGTTTAGGTCAGAGAATCTATGGCTACACCTTC.

This chain connects TRBV5-5 to TRBJ1-6; D possibly corresponds to TRBD1 (5 bases). The V and J ends lost 2 bases and 8 bases respectively, with 11 bases between them. Per the germline V gene, CDR1 is SGHKS and CDR2 is YYEKEE (reference sequence). This CDR3 has 14 amino acids. The CDR3 DNA is TGTGCCAGCAGCTTCCAGAGAGGGGATTCACCCCTCCACTTT. Protein product: CASSFQRGDSPLHF.

CDR3 in DNA: TGTGCCAGCAGTGAAAAGGACAGGGTTGAAGCTTTCTTT. Translating it yields CASSEKDRVEAFF. The chain employs TRBV2 and TRBJ1-1, with 8 nucleotides matching TRBD1. CDR1 and CDR2 (germline): SNHLY, FYNNEI. This CDR3 contains 13 residues. J gave up 7 bases and V 2 bases, and 3 bases lay outside the gene matches.